A single sample gave rise to the 23 T cell receptor delta chains below, sequenced in a study of delta chains in infants with herpesvirus infections (dated 2023 in TCRdb). To prepare the library, RT-PCR was applied. Sequencing was performed on an Illumina MiSeq. TCR cDNA was generated by reverse transcription of PBMC RNA with SuperScript II and gamma-chain- and delta-chain-specific primers. Clone calls in TCRdb were regenerated from the public reads with CATT, after which identical DNA sequences shared one row. This sample has fewer than 2,000 delta-chain clones in its table, and about 29% of those were observed once. The ten largest clones represent about 9.8% of the sample. The sample was peripheral blood, taken at time point 1 of longitudinal follow-up. These receptors originate from a human donor who was a Ugandan infant, either HIV-exposed or HIV-unexposed (not recorded which).

The V call is TRDV3, the J call TRDJ1, with 8 bases fitting TRDD3. After removal of 3 bases from V and 11 bases from J, the junction contained 20 bases not matched to a gene. This CDR3 comprises 15 residues. Per germline, CDR1 TVYSNPD and CDR2 GDNSRS (reference sequence). The CDR3 DNA sequence: TGTGCCTTAAAGACTCGACTGGGGGGTTGGAAGGGGCTCATCTTT. This translates into CALKTRLGGWKGLIF.

In this sample, this clone is large (0.1 to 1%). At the DNA level, this CDR3 is encoded by other sequences in the same sample as well. V is TRDV1 and J is TRDJ1, with TRDD3 identical over 13 bases. V dropped 6 bases and J dropped 2; count of bases not matched to a gene: 27. Germline CDR1 reads TSWWSYY; CDR2 reads QGS. CDR3 length: 23 amino acids. The CDR3 is CALGVDRRPPLYWGIRRTDKLIF. CDR3 sequence (DNA): TGTGCTCTTGGCGTCGATCGGCGTCCTCCTTTGTACTGGGGGATACGTAGGACCGATAAACTCATCTTT.

For this clone: This may come from a read error, since a much larger clone is one base off. This chain uses TRDV1 with TRDJ1; TRDD3 matches 8 bases. Germline assignment: CDR1 TSWWSYY and CDR2 QGS. The CDR3 is made up of 22 amino acids. The V and J ends lost 0 bases and 0 bases, in that order; junction bases with no gene match: 21. CDR3 residues: CALGELSIGVQYWGPHTDKLIF. The CDR3 bases are TGTGCTCTTGGGGAACTGAGTATTGGAGTTCAGTACTGGGGGCCTCACACCGATAAACTCATCTTT.

There are a few counts of this clone. The V and J genes are TRDV1 and TRDJ1, with a possible D match to TRDD2 (5 bases). CDR1 and CDR2 (germline): TSWWSYY, QGS. The CDR3 covers 17 residues. V was pared by 1 base and J by 0 bases, with 15 bases between. The chain's CDR3 is CALGEPPPTEYTDKLIF. DNA of the CDR3: TGTGCTCTTGGGGAACCCCCACCTACGGAGTACACCGATAAACTCATCTTT.

V is TRDV1 and J is TRDJ1; 9 bases align to TRDD3. The junction had 17 bases not matched to a gene; V was cut back by 6 bases and J by 0 bases. The V gene's germline CDR1 is TSWWSYY and CDR2 QGS. The length of the CDR3 is 19 residues. DNA for the CDR3: TGTGCTCTTGGTGGGTTACTACTGGGGGACGACGAGTACACCGATAAACTCATCTTT. This encodes CALGGLLLGDDEYTDKLIF.

This clone was observed a handful of times. The chain couples TRDV1 to TRDJ4, with D perhaps TRDD3 (6 bases). Germline CDR1 and CDR2: TSWWSYY and QGS. The CDR3 totals 20 residues. V was pared by 0 bases and J by 1 base, with 27 bases between. The DNA of the CDR3 is TGTGCTCTTGGGGAACTAAAGAGTCTCCCTACTGGGCTGGGGATCAGACCCCTGATCTTT. Translated, it gives CALGELKSLPTGLGIRPLIF.

The genes are TRDV2 and TRDJ1, with 8 bases aligning to TRDD3. This CDR3 contains 14 residues. The germline gives CDR1 GEAIGNYY, CDR2 EKD. Trimming took 3 bases from V and 0 from J; bases not matched to a gene: 2. As DNA, the CDR3 is TGTGCCTGTGACGCCTGGGGGAACACCGATAAACTCATCTTT. This encodes CACDAWGNTDKLIF.

With regard to this clone: A read error may be the cause here, since a much bigger clone is one base away. The chain couples TRDV1 to TRDJ4, with 10 bases that match TRDD3. The CDR3 loop spans 21 amino acids. Germline loops: CDR1 TSWWSYY, CDR2 QGS. CDR3 nucleotides: TGTGCTCTTGGGGAACTAGAGGGTATCCTTTCCCGGGGGATACGCGCCAGACCCCCGATCTTT. It encodes CALGELEGILSRGIRARPPIF.

This clone is deemed large. V gene TRDV1 combines with J gene TRDJ2, with 13 bases lining up with TRDD3. The CDR3 has 22 amino acids. V was clipped by 3 bases and J by 1 base; unmatched bases: 17. The germline gives CDR1 TSWWSYY, CDR2 QGS. CDR3 coding DNA: TGTGCTCTTGGGGACGTCCAAGGTTCTAACTGGGGGATACGGGGTTTGACAGCACAACTCTTCTTT. Amino acids: CALGDVQGSNWGIRGLTAQLFF.

Within the sample, this clone is medium-sized. This rearrangement joins TRDV1 to TRDJ1; TRDD2 might be the D (8 bases). With 1 base removed from V and 1 base from J, the gap between germline ends came to 22 bases. Germline lookup yields CDR1 TSWWSYY and CDR2 QGS. This CDR3 spans 19 amino acids. CDR3 sequence reads: CALGEPSYEGIGVTDKLIF. The CDR3 nucleotides are TGTGCTCTTGGGGAACCTTCCTACGAGGGGATAGGGGTCACCGATAAACTCATCTTT.

This clone was detected only a few times. This chain joins TRAV23/DV6 and TRDJ1; D perhaps matches TRDD3 (7 bases). Germline CDR1 NTAFDY, CDR2 IRPDVSE (reference sequence). The CDR3 has 18 amino acids. CDR3 nucleotide sequence: TGTGCTGTGGCCTTCCCTATGCGGTGGGGGAATTGGGAAGCGAAACTCATCTTT. This codes for CAVAFPMRWGNWEAKLIF.

This clone was observed a few times. This chain links TRDV1 with TRDJ1; TRDD2 might be the D (5 bases). CDR1 is TSWWSYY and CDR2 is QGS in the germline V gene. CDR3 length equals 17 residues. Trimming left V 0 bases short and J 10 bases short, with 24 bases between. The CDR3 protein is CALGELSGLLPPPGLIF. Written as DNA, the CDR3 is TGTGCTCTTGGGGAACTATCAGGCCTTCTCCCTCCCCCGGGACTCATCTTT.

Worth noting for this clone: A read error may be the cause here, since a much bigger clone is one base away. V usage is TRDV3 and J usage is TRDJ3; the D gene is possibly TRDD3 (6 bases). V lost 2 bases to trimming and J lost 2 bases, with 22 bases between them. Germline V lookup: CDR1 TVYSNPD, CDR2 GDNSRS (reference sequence). The CDR3 spans 19 residues. Here the CDR3 reads CAFACGRGSNPWDTRQMFF. CDR3 nucleotide sequence: TGTGCCTTTGCATGTGGTAGGGGATCTAACCCCTGGGACACCCGACAGATGTTTTTC.

The chain joins TRDV3 to TRDJ1; D is unclear. The CDR3 length is 11 residues. Germline CDR1 reads TVYSNPD; CDR2 reads GDNSRS (reference sequence). CDR3 sequence: CASINCDKLIF. The CDR3 DNA reads TGTGCATCAATTAATTGCGATAAACTCATCTTT. The variable domain in full, completed from reference TRDV3 and TRDJ1, reads CDKVTQSSPDQTVASGSEVVLLCTYDTVYSNPDLFWYRIRPDYSFQFVFYGDNSRSEGADFTQGRFSVKHILTQKAFHLVISPVRTEDSATYYCASINCDKLIFGKGTRVTVEP.

This clone qualifies as medium-sized. The chain carries TRDV1 and TRDJ1; TRDD3 is a possible D gene (7 bases). This CDR3 spans 20 amino acids. Germline V gene data show CDR1 as TSWWSYY and CDR2 as QGS. With 0 bases removed from V and 1 base from J, the gap between germline ends came to 24 bases. CDR3 DNA sequence: TGTGCTCTTGGGGAACTCTCCTACCCCCGCTCAACTGGGGTCACCGATAAACTCATCTTT. Amino acid sequence: CALGELSYPRSTGVTDKLIF.

Worth noting for this clone: A far larger clone is just one base off, so this is likely a read error. The rearrangement links TRDV2 to TRDJ2, with TRDD3 matching 9 bases. V lost 5 bases, J lost 1 base, and 4 bases stayed unmatched. Germline V CDR1 and CDR2: GEAIGNYY, EKD. There are 15 residues in the CDR3. The CDR3 protein is CACGIGGYLTAQLFF. For the CDR3, the DNA is TGTGCCTGTGGCATTGGGGGATATTTGACAGCACAACTCTTCTTT.

The J gene is TRDJ1, the V gene TRDV2, with D hard to call. Germline lookup yields CDR1 GEAIGNYY and CDR2 EKD. This CDR3 has 11 amino acids. V was cut by 2 bases and J by 8 bases, with 8 bases left in between. CDR3 DNA sequence: TGTGCCTGTGACAGAACTGCCAAACTCATCTTT. Residues: CACDRTAKLIF.

This clone was picked up a small number of times. This chain uses TRDV1 with TRDJ1; D not certain. The CDR3 has 16 residues. Germline V gene sequence: CDR1 TSWWSYY, CDR2 QGS. Trimming removed 2 bases from V and 0 bases from J, with 13 bases in between. CDR3 in DNA: TGTGCTCTTGGGGAAGAGGATCCGGAGGACACCGATAAACTCATCTTT. Translated, it gives CALGEEDPEDTDKLIF.

The V and J genes are TRDV2 and TRDJ3, with 11 bases that match TRDD3. V shed 3 bases and J 0 bases; nucleotides not matched to a gene: 3. There are 18 residues in the CDR3. From germline, CDR1 is GEAIGNYY and CDR2 EKD. The CDR3 protein is CACDPGGYHSWDTRQMFF. The CDR3 bases are TGTGCCTGTGACCCTGGGGGATACCACTCCTGGGACACCCGACAGATGTTTTTC.

The chain is built from TRDV2 and TRDJ2; TRDD3 matches at 9 bases. Looked up from germline, CDR1 is GEAIGNYY and CDR2 is EKD. J lost 0 bases, V lost 1 base, and 5 bases had no gene match. This CDR3 has 17 residues. The CDR3 reads CACDTGLGDTLTAQLFF. The CDR3 nucleotides read TGTGCCTGTGACACGGGGTTGGGGGATACTTTGACAGCACAACTCTTCTTT.

This clone was counted between two and nine times. The chain carries TRDV1 and TRDJ1, with TRDD3 matching over 7 bases. This CDR3 is 16 amino acids long. Germline V lookup: CDR1 TSWWSYY, CDR2 QGS. V trimming: 1 base; J trimming: 4 bases; junction bases outside the gene matches: 9. The CDR3, as DNA: TGTGCTCTTGGGGAACATTTTGGTGGGGGGATCGATAAACTCATCTTT. Protein: CALGEHFGGGIDKLIF.

Comment on this clone: Just one base apart from a much larger clone, this may be a read error. The identical CDR3 is also encoded by other nucleotide sequences in the sample. The chain combines TRDV1 with TRDJ1; 8 bases line up with TRDD3. Germline-derived CDR1 and CDR2 are TSWWSYY and QGS. The junction had 40 bases not matched to a gene; V was cut back by 2 bases and J by 8 bases. This CDR3 has 25 amino acids. CDR3 loop: CALGEAVNLRLRGYWGIPLTGKLIF. CDR3 nucleotides: TGTGCTCTTGGGGAAGCTGTAAATCTGCGTCTCCGCGGGTATTGGGGGATCCCCCTCACCGGGAAACTCATCTTT.

The table lists this clone with a few counts. The chain links TRAV38-2/DV8 to TRDJ1; D is uncertain. The CDR3 covers 17 residues. Germline CDR1 TSESDYY, CDR2 QEAYKQQN. Trimming pared 6 bases from V and 0 bases from J, leaving 21 bases between. DNA for the CDR3: TGTGCTTATAAGGCCCGACAAAAAGAGACGTACACCGATAAACTCATCTTT. Its protein is CAYKARQKETYTDKLIF.